These 2 T cell receptor beta chains were all obtained from the same sample, sequenced in a study of T-cell reconstitution after alpha-beta-depleted transplantation in children. Preparation of the TCRbeta library used unique molecular identifiers. TCRdb used MiXCR to reprocess the PCR reads, holding one entry per CDR3 protein. In the table there are approximately 520,000 distinct CDR3 sequences, about an eighth of which are singletons. The sample consisted of PBMCs, mostly from graft donor cells, taken 180 days after TCRalphabeta/CD19-depleted stem cell transplant. The receptors derive from a female patient aged 2-15 years who had a stem cell transplant for aplastic anemia, so the T cells may come from the graft donor.

The gene calls are TRBV4-3 and TRBJ2-3; the match to TRBD2 covers 7 bases. Per germline, CDR1 LGHNA and CDR2 YSLEER. This CDR3 has 14 residues. The junction had 3 bases not matched to a gene; V was cut back by 5 bases and J by 1 base. This CDR3 reads CASSSGMGTDTQYF. The CDR3, as DNA: TGCGCCAGCAGCAGCGGGATGGGCACAGATACGCAGTATTTT.

The chain joins TRBV20-1 to TRBJ2-7; the match to TRBD2 covers 14 bases. CDR1 is DFQATT, CDR2 SNEGSKA, per germline (reference sequence). The CDR3 covers 15 residues. V lost 6 bases, J lost 4 bases, and 8 bases stayed unmatched. CDR3 DNA: TGCAGTGCGGTCCCCGGGACTAGCGGGAGTTACGAGCAGTACTTC. It encodes CSAVPGTSGSYEQYF.